The 13 T cell receptor beta chains below all came from one sample that was sequenced in a study of T cell changes during pregnancy in multiple sclerosis. Sequencing was performed with immunoSEQ multiplex PCR; in TCRdb, only in-frame clones are kept and a portion is missing. The sample holds roughly 69,000 clones, 92% seen once. This sample comprised peripheral blood, obtained after pregnancy. These receptors originate from a female donor with multiple sclerosis, enrolled in a pregnancy study.

The gene calls are TRBV6-4 and TRBJ2-3; TRBD2 matches 8 bases. The trim removed 0 bases at V and 4 bases at J, leaving 0 bases unmatched. Germline V gene data show CDR1 as MRHNA and CDR2 as SNTAGT. This CDR3 comprises 14 residues. The CDR3 coding sequence is TGTGCCAGCAGTGACTCAGCGGGAGCAGATACGCAGTATTTT. It yields the protein CASSDSAGADTQYF.

The J gene is TRBJ2-2, the V gene TRBV28; 9 nucleotides match TRBD1. From germline, CDR1 is MDHEN and CDR2 SYDVKM. The CDR3 covers 17 residues. Unmatched junction bases numbered 12, after V lost 6 bases and J lost 4 bases. CDR3 loop: CASSRPEDRGPTGELFF. The DNA for the CDR3 is TGTGCCAGCAGCCGCCCTGAGGACAGGGGCCCCACCGGGGAGCTGTTTTTT.

The chain has TRBV29-1 and TRBJ1-1, with 7 nucleotides matching TRBD1. Trimming cost V 4 bases and J 1 base; bases outside gene matches: 6. The CDR3 runs 14 residues. Germline assignment: CDR1 SQVTM and CDR2 ANQGSEA. The CDR3 DNA follows: TGCAGCGTTGCGACAGGGAGAGAGAACACTGAAGCTTTCTTT. It is translated as CSVATGRENTEAFF. Full variable domain (missing parts from reference TRBV29-1 and TRBJ1-1): SAVISQKPSRDICQRGTSLTIQCQVDSQVTMMFWYRQQPGQSLTLIATANQGSEATYESGFVIDKFPISRPNLTFSTLTVSNMSPEDSSIYLCSVATGRENTEAFFGQGTRLTVV.

V and J are TRBV19 and TRBJ2-2; 14 bases fit TRBD2. J gave up 6 bases and V 3 bases, and 12 bases lay outside the gene matches. Looked up from germline, CDR1 is LNHDA and CDR2 is SQIVND (reference sequence). The CDR3 has 19 amino acids. CDR3 sequence: CASSIFAGTSGSHAGELFF. The CDR3, as DNA: TGTGCCAGTAGTATCTTCGCGGGGACTAGCGGGAGTCACGCCGGGGAGCTGTTTTTT.

The chain has TRBV28 and TRBJ1-5; possible D gene TRBD1, 6 bases. With 7 bases removed from V and 0 bases from J, the gap between germline ends came to 16 bases. The germline gives CDR1 MDHEN, CDR2 SYDVKM. The CDR3 totals 16 residues. This chain's CDR3 is CASTEVGGDSNQPQHF. DNA for the CDR3: TGTGCCAGCACCGAAGTAGGGGGAGATAGCAATCAGCCCCAGCATTTT.

This chain links TRBV6-6 with TRBJ1-5; TRBD1 might be the D (5 bases). V shed 10 bases and J shed 4 bases, with 17 bases lying between them. Germline loops: CDR1 MNHNY, CDR2 SVGAGI (reference sequence). The CDR3 is 14 residues long. CDR3 residues: CATQFVGANQPQHF. DNA of the CDR3: TGTGCCACCCAGTTTGTAGGGGCAAATCAGCCCCAGCATTTT.

The chain recombines TRBV9 with TRBJ2-2; TRBD1 agrees at 7 bases. CDR1 and CDR2 (germline): SGDLS, YYNGEE. The CDR3 loop spans 14 amino acids. V lost 4 bases to trimming and J lost 6 bases; unmatched junction nucleotides: 6. This CDR3 is CASSTGTVAGELFF. The DNA of the CDR3 is TGTGCCAGCAGCACCGGGACAGTGGCCGGGGAGCTGTTTTTT.

The V call is TRBV7-2, the J call TRBJ1-1; no reliable D call. Trimming stripped 0 bases from V and 5 bases from J, with 7 bases between. Germline loops: CDR1 SGHTA, CDR2 FQGNSA. CDR3 size: 13 residues. The CDR3 here is CASSLAGKTEAFF. The CDR3 nucleotides read TGTGCCAGCAGCTTAGCCGGGAAGACTGAAGCTTTCTTT.

This chain uses TRBV27 with TRBJ1-1, with 8 bases fitting TRBD1. J gave up 2 bases and V 5 bases, and 7 bases lay outside the gene matches. This CDR3 has 15 residues. Germline assignment: CDR1 MNHEY and CDR2 SMNVEV (reference sequence). The CDR3 reads CASSRQGARNTEAFF. The CDR3 coding sequence is TGTGCCAGCAGTCGCCAGGGGGCGCGTAACACTGAAGCTTTCTTT.

This clone was picked up one time. The chain combines TRBV7-9 with TRBJ2-1; D gene unclear. V lost 5 bases and J lost 0, with 14 bases in between. The CDR3 has 16 residues. Looked up from germline, CDR1 is SEHNR and CDR2 is FQNEAQ (reference sequence). The CDR3 is CASSPGSFGSYNEQFF. The CDR3 bases are TGTGCCAGCAGCCCCGGTAGCTTTGGCTCCTACAATGAGCAGTTCTTC.

The chain recombines TRBV5-4 with TRBJ1-1, with D possibly matching TRBD1 (6 bases). V gave up 3 bases and J gave up 0 bases, with 12 bases separating them. Germline CDR1 and CDR2: SGHNT and YYREEE (reference sequence). CDR3 length: 15 residues. The CDR3 nucleotides read TGTGCCAGCAGCTCTTGGACAGCAATGAACACTGAAGCTTTCTTT. Encoded protein: CASSSWTAMNTEAFF. The full variable domain, completed using reference TRBV5-4 and TRBJ1-1, is ETGVTQSPTHLIKTRGQQVTLRCSSQSGHNTVSWYQQALGQGPQFIFQYYREEENGRGNFPPRFSGLQFPNYSSELNVNALELDDSALYLCASSSWTAMNTEAFFGQGTRLTVV.

In DNA form, the CDR3 reads TGCGCCAGCAGCCAAGGGGGGGGCGGGGAGGACGAGCAGTACTTC. Its protein is CASSQGGGGEDEQYF. The chain uses TRBV4-1 and TRBJ2-7; D is perhaps TRBD2 (7 bases). Per germline, CDR1 MGHRA and CDR2 YSYEKL. This CDR3 spans 15 amino acids. Trimming removed 1 base at V and 5 bases at J, with 15 bases between.

The chain combines TRBV29-1 with TRBJ1-2; a weak D match, TRBD1 (6 bases). Germline assignment: CDR1 SQVTM and CDR2 ANQGSEA. This CDR3 contains 13 residues. Trimming removed 7 bases at V and 2 bases at J, with 14 bases between. The CDR3 reads CSAPDSQNYGYTF. The CDR3 DNA sequence: TGCAGCGCCCCGGACAGTCAAAACTATGGCTACACCTTC.